These 11 T cell receptor beta chains originate from one sample sequenced in a study of neoadjuvant anti-PD-1 for oral cavity cancer. Libraries were prepared by immunoSEQ multiplex PCR; TCRdb keeps only in-frame clonotypes and omits some of them. The sample carries around 14,000 clones, 75% recorded once. Time point reported: after neoadjuvant nivolumab, at surgical resection. The sample here was PBMCs, taken after nivolumab (anti-PD-1) treatment. These receptors were taken from a person aged 35 to 85 with oral cavity squamous cell carcinoma.

The chain employs TRBV7-9 and TRBJ2-3; 11 positions match TRBD2. The germline V gene has CDR1 SEHNR and CDR2 FQNEAQ (reference sequence). V dropped 4 bases and J dropped 2; count of bases not matched to a gene: 5. There are 16 residues in the CDR3. This chain's CDR3 is CASSSLAGGYTDTQYF. CDR3 bases: TGTGCCAGCAGCTCCCTAGCGGGGGGATACACAGATACGCAGTATTTT. Combining the CDR3 with reference TRBV7-9 and TRBJ2-3 gives the whole variable domain DTGVSQNPRHKITKRGQNVTFRCDPISEHNRLYWYRQTLGQGPEFLTYFQNEAQLEKSRLLSDRFSAERPKGSFSTLEIQRTEQGDSAMYLCASSSLAGGYTDTQYFGPGTRLTVL.

This clone was counted between two and nine times. The rearrangement links TRBV9 to TRBJ1-2; 7 nucleotides match TRBD1. In germline, CDR1 is SGDLS, CDR2 YYNGEE. This CDR3 is 13 amino acids long. Trimming cost V 3 bases and J 8 bases; bases outside gene matches: 7. For the CDR3, the DNA is TGTGCCAGCAGCGCTAGAGGGGGCGGCGGCTACACCTTC. Translating it yields CASSARGGGGYTF.

The CDR3 here is CSGGSGYNEQFF. The CDR3 coding sequence is TGCAGCGGGGGCTCGGGCTACAATGAGCAGTTCTTC. The chain employs TRBV29-1 and TRBJ2-1, with TRBD1 as a possible D gene (5 bases). Between the trimmed V and J ends, which lost 7 bases and 3 bases, there was a span of 10 bases. This CDR3 contains 12 residues. The germline V gene has CDR1 SQVTM and CDR2 ANQGSEA.

The J gene is TRBJ2-1, the V gene TRBV28; 11 nucleotides line up with TRBD2. The germline CDR1 and CDR2 sequences are MDHEN and SYDVKM. The ends lost 4 bases at V and 0 bases at J; junction bases unmatched: 20. The CDR3 is 22 amino acids. The CDR3 here is CASSSLRGTSGSMGSSYNEQFF. CDR3 bases: TGTGCCAGCAGTTCCTTAAGGGGGACTAGCGGATCGATGGGAAGCTCCTACAATGAGCAGTTCTTC.

The chain employs TRBV19 and TRBJ2-2, with 9 bases identical to TRBD2. V was pared by 7 bases and J by 3 bases, with 6 bases of the junction left unmatched. CDR1 is LNHDA, CDR2 SQIVND, per germline (reference sequence). The CDR3 extends over 15 amino acids. The CDR3 here is CASTPGLAYTGELFF. For the CDR3, the DNA is TGTGCCAGTACCCCCGGACTAGCGTACACCGGGGAGCTGTTTTTT.

This sequence joins TRBV11-2 and TRBJ2-1, with 14 bases matching TRBD2. The germline CDR1 and CDR2 sequences are SGHAT and FQNNGV. The V gene end was trimmed by 1 base and the J gene end by 7 bases; junction bases not matched to a gene: 6. CDR3 size: 17 residues. CDR3 DNA sequence: TGTGCCAGCAGCTTAGCCGGGACTAGCGGGAGTGGGAATGAGCAGTTCTTC. Amino acid sequence: CASSLAGTSGSGNEQFF.

The chain employs TRBV11-2 and TRBJ1-4; a possible D gene is TRBD1 (6 bases). Trimming left V 5 bases short and J 8 bases short, with 21 bases between. The CDR3 contains 16 residues. CDR1 is SGHAT, CDR2 FQNNGV, per germline. DNA for the CDR3: TGTGCCAGCAGCACCGGGACACCGGGCTTAAGGGAAAAACTGTTTTTT. The encoded protein is CASSTGTPGLREKLFF.

The V and J genes are TRBV7-2 and TRBJ2-7; TRBD1 or TRBD2 may be the D gene (6 bases each). The V end lost 0 bases, the J end lost 5 bases, and 11 bases lay between the germline ends. Germline V gene lookup returns CDR1 SGHTA and CDR2 FQGNSA. The CDR3 length is 14 residues. CDR3 sequence reads: CASSLAGGSDEQYF. The CDR3 DNA reads TGTGCCAGCAGCTTAGCGGGGGGCTCGGACGAGCAGTACTTC.

The V and J genes are TRBV25-1 and TRBJ1-1, with D perhaps matching TRBD1 (5 bases). CDR3 length equals 12 residues. Germline CDR1 MGHDK, CDR2 SYGVNS. V was trimmed by 7 bases and J by 3 bases, leaving 9 bases between them. DNA of the CDR3: TGTGCCAGCACCGGGACTCACACTGAAGCTTTCTTT. Translating it yields CASTGTHTEAFF. The full variable domain, its missing parts supplied by reference TRBV25-1 and TRBJ1-1, is EADIYQTPRYLVIGTGKKITLECSQTMGHDKMYWYQQDPGMELHLIHYSYGVNSTEKGDLSSESTVSRIRTEHFPLTLESARPSHTSQYLCASTGTHTEAFFGQGTRLTVV.

In its sample, this clone was seen a few times. The chain uses TRBV30 and TRBJ1-5, with a possible D match to TRBD1 (6 bases). The CDR3 sequence is 15 residues long. CDR1 and CDR2 (germline): GTSNPN, SVGIG (reference sequence). V lost 3 bases, J lost 3 bases, and 15 bases lay in between. The CDR3 bases are TGTGCCTGGAGGCGTCAAACAGGGCCCAATCAGCCCCAGCATTTT. Translated, it gives CAWRRQTGPNQPQHF.

This chain uses TRBV10-3 with TRBJ2-7; 13 bases align to TRBD2. The J segment lost 3 bases and the V segment lost 11 bases, leaving 10 bases of the junction unmatched. The germline V gene has CDR1 ENHRY and CDR2 SYGVKD. There are 15 residues in the CDR3. CDR3 sequence: CAVSGTSGNLYEQYF. The CDR3 DNA reads as TGTGCCGTATCCGGGACTAGCGGGAATCTCTACGAGCAGTACTTC.